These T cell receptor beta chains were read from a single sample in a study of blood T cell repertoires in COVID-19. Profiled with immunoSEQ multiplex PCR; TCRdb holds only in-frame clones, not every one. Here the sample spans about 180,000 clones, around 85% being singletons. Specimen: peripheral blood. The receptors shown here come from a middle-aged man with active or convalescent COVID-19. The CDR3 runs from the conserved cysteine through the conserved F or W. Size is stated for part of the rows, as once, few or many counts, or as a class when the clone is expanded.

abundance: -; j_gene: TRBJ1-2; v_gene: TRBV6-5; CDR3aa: CATLDRGFNYGYTF
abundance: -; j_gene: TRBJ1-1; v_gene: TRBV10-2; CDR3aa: CASSESGRGGTEAFF
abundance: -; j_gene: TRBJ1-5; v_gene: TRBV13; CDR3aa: CASSLGDRNQPQHF
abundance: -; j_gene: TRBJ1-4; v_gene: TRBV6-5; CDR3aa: CASRTGGAGDEKLFF
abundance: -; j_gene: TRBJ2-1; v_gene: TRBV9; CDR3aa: CASSTQWGGDEQFF
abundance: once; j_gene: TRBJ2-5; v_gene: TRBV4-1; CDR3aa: CASSRLAGEETQYF
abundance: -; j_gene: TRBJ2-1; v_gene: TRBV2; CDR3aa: CASRTEGAYNEQFF
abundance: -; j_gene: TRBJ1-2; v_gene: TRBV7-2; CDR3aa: CASSPGTALFHTF
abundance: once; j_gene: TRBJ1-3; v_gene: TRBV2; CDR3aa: CASSVGGLFSGNTIYF
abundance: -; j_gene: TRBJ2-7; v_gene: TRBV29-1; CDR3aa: CSVEDIHGSYEQYF
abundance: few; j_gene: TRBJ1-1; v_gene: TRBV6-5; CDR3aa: CASSYSWEGRTEAFF
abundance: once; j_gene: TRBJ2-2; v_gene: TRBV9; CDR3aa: CASSVKPGGTGVTGELFF
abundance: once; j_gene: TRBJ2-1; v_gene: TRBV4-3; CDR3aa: CASSQVIRDEQFF
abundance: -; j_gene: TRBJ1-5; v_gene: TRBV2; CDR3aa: CASSEGGTGNQPQHF
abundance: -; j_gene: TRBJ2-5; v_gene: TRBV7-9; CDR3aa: CASSRDSVQETQYF
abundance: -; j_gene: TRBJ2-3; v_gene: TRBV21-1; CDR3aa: CASSTRTGADTQYF
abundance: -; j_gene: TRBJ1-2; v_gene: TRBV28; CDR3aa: CASMDHAEIYGYTF
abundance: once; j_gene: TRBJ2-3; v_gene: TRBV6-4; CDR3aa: CASSPQGGDTQYF
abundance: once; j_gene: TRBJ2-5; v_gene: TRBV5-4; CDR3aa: CASSPSGEQETQYF
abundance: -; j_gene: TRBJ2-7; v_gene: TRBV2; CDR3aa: CASSERLPPSYEQYF
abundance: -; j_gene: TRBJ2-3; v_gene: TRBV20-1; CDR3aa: CSASTPASGSTDTQYF
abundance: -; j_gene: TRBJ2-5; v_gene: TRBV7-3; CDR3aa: CASSPRLAGAETQYF
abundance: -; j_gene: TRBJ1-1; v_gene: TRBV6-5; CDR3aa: CASRLRQGNTEAFF
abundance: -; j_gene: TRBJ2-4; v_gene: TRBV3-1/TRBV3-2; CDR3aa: CASSQSETRNIQYF
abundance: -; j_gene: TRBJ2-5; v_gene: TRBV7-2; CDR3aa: CASSSPASKETQYF
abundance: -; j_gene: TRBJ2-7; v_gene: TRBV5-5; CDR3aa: CASSLALDRQAYEQYF
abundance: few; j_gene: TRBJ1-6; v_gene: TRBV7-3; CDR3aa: CASSPGFNSPLHF
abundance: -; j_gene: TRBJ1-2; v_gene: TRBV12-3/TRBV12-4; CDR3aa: CASSLDLFGYTF
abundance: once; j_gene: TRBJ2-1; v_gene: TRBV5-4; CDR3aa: CASSLGGIQTEFF
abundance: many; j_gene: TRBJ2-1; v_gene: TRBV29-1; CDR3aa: CSVRTSSYNEQFF
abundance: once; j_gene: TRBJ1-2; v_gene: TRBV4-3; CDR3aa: CASSQDKTGGYGYTF
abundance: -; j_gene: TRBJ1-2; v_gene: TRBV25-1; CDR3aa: CASSDRGSYGYTF
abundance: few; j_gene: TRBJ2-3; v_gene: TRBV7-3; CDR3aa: CASSLLAGEDTQYF
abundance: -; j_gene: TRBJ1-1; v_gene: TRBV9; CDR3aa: CASSSPGGDRFTEAFF